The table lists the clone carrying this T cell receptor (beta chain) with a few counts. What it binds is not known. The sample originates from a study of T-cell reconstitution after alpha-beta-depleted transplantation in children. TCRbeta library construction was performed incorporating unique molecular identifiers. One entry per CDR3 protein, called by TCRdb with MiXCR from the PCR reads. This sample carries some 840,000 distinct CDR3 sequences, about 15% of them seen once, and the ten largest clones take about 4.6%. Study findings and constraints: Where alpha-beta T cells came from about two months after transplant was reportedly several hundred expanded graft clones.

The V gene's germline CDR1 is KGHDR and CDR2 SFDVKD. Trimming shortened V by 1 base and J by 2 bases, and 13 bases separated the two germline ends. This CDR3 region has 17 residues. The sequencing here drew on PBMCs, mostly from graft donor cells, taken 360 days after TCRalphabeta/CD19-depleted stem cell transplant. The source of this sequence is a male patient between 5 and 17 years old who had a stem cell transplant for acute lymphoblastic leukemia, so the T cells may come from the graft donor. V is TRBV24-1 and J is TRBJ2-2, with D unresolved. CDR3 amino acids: CATSDLSHQVNTGELFF. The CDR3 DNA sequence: TGTGCCACCAGTGATTTAAGTCATCAGGTCAACACCGGGGAGCTGTTTTTT.